This T cell receptor beta chain was obtained from a study of T cell changes during pregnancy in multiple sclerosis (dated by TCRdb to the late 2010s). For the study in its entirety: The study examined how the T cell repertoire changed over the course of pregnancy in women with multiple sclerosis.

Receptor amplification or capture employed the immunoSEQ multiplex PCR assay. In TCRdb, the immuneACCESS table is reduced to in-frame sequences with V and J assigned. These tables do not hold every clone; where another copy was compared, an unresolved V gene accounts for under half, and the others remain unexplained. The sample table holds 120,000 or so clones, of which around 93% were seen once. Roughly 5.7% of the sample is in the top ten clones. On this clone: Its specific antigen is unknown. No base quality information exists; no much larger clone differs at one position.

The junction shows trimming of 7 bases on V and 5 bases on J, plus 14 bases between the germline ends. The CDR3 holds 13 amino acids from the cysteine to the phenylalanine. Only the CDR3 portion is preserved as DNA: 39 bases, with reading frame beginning at the first base. Based on the germline V gene, the CDR1 and CDR2 sequences are MNHNS and SASEGT. The receptor was isolated from a female donor with multiple sclerosis, enrolled in a pregnancy study. The rearrangement combines TRBV6-1 with TRBJ2-5; the D segment could be TRBD1, given 6 matching bases. The sequencing used peripheral blood, collected before pregnancy. The CDR3 reads CASKITGIETQYF. The nucleotides read TGTGCCAGCAAAATCACAGGGATTGAGACCCAGTACTTC.